In its sample, the clone carrying this T cell receptor (beta chain) was seen many times. The CDR3 extends over 12 amino acids. From germline, CDR1 is DFQATT and CDR2 SNEGSKA (reference sequence). V shed 5 bases and J shed 3 bases, with 11 bases lying between them. This record belongs to a study of low-dose radiotherapy and immunotherapy resistance in tumors. Primers used for first-strand cDNA, a TRAV- and TRBV-specific set, covered both alpha and beta chains. Amplification, which lasted 20 PCR cycles, used a constant-region primer and V-primer adapter to amplify TCRs. In TCRdb, the reads were re-called with MiXCR into one record per CDR3 protein. The sample lists approximately 84,000 distinct CDR3 sequences, around a sixth occurring once. The sample's time point: after trial treatment. Regarding treatment: LDRT plus nivolumab, ipilimumab, low-dose cyclophosphamide and aspirin (RACIN trial).

This sample comprised PBMCs, obtained after low-dose radiotherapy plus immunotherapy. The clonotype was recovered from a male donor with prostate cancer. The chain couples TRBV20-1 to TRBJ2-7; possibly TRBD1 for D (6 bases). CDR3 bases: TGCAGTGCTGGGCCGGACAGCTACGAGCAGTACTTC. It is translated as CSAGPDSYEQYF.